This T cell receptor beta chain was identified in a study of T cell responses to AZD1222 COVID-19 vaccine. The wider study: Second-dose intervals near 4 or 12 weeks were combined. The study, taken as a whole, reports: Possibly, clonal diversity was underestimated; donors were largely white British and included more females. Among those given AZD1222, only five or six were seropositive at baseline. Repertoires in all cases were sampled only once the peak T cell response had passed.

The CDR3 loop spans 16 amino acids. The germline V and J ends were trimmed by 1 base and 4 bases, with 14 bases remaining between them. The germline V gene has CDR1 KGHDR and CDR2 SFDVKD. The assay was immunoSEQ multiplex PCR, and TCRdb's table has in-frame clones only and misses some. The repertoire holds fewer than 120,000 clones, with roughly 90% as singletons. Points on this clone: Its antigen is not known.

The sequence was collected from an adult in good health. The chain is built from TRBV24-1 and TRBJ2-3; tentatively, D is TRBD1 (5 bases). The sequencing used peripheral blood, collected on day 0 of AZD1222 vaccination. The DNA for the CDR3 is TGTGCCACCAGTGATTTAGAAGGGGATGGCTCAGATACGCAGTATTTT. Amino acids: CATSDLEGDGSDTQYF.